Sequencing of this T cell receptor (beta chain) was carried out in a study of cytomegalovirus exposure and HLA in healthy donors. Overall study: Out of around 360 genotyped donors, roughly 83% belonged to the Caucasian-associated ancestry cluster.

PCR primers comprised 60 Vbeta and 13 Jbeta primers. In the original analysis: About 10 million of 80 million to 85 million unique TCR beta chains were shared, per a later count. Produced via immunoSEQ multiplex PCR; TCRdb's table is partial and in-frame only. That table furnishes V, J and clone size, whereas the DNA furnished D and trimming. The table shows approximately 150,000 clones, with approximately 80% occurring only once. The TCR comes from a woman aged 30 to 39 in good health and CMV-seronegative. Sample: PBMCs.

CDR3 nucleotides: TGTGCCAGCAGAGAGGGACAGGGGTTTGGCTATGGCTACACCTTC. This gives the protein CASREGQGFGYGYTF. This rearrangement joins TRBV2 to TRBJ1-2; TRBD1 matches 10 bases. The V gene end was trimmed by 6 bases and the J gene end by 4 bases; junction bases not matched to a gene: 8. CDR3 size: 15 residues. Germline V CDR1 and CDR2: SNHLY, FYNNEI.